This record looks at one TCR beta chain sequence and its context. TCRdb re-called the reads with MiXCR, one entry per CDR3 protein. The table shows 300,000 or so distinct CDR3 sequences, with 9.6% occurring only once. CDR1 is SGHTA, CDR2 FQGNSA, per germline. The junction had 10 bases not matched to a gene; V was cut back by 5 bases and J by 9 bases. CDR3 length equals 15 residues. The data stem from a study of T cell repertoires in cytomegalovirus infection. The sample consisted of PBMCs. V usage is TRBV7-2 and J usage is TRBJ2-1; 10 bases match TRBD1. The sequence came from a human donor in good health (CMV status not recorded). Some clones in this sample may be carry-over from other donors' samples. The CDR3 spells CASSPGGQGRGEQFF. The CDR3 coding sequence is TGTGCCAGCAGCCCGGGGGGACAGGGGCGCGGTGAGCAGTTCTTC.